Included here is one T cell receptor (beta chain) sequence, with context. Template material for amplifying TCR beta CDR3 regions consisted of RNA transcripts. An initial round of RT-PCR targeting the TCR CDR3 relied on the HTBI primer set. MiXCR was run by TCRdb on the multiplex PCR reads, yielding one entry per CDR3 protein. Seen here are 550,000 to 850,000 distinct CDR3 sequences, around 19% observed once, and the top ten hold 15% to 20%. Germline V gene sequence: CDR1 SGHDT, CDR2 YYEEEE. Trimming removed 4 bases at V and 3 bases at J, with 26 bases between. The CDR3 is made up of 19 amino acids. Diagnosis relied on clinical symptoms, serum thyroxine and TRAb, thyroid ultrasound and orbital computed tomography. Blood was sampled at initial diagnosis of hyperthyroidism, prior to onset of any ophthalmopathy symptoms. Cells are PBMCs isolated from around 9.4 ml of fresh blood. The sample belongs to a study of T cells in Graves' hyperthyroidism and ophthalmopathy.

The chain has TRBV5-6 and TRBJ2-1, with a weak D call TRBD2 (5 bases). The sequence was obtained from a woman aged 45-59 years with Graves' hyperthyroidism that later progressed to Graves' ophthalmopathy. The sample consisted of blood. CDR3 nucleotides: TGTGCCAGCAGCGGAGGTCTTGCGGAACACCCCAAGTTCTACAATGAGCAGTTCTTC. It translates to CASSGGLAEHPKFYNEQFF.